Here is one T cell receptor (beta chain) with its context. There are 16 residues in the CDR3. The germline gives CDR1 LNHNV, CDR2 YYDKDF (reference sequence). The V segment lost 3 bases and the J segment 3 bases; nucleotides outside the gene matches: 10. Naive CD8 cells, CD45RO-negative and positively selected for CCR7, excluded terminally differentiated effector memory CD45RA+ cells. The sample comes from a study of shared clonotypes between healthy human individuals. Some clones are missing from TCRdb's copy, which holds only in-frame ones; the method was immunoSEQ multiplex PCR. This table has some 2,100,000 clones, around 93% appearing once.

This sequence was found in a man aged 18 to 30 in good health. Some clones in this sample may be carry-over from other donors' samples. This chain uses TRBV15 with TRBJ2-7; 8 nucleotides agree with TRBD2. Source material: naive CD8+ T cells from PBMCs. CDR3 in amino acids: CATSSRSGLGHYEQYF. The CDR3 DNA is TGTGCCACCAGCAGCCGATCGGGACTAGGGCACTACGAGCAGTACTTC.